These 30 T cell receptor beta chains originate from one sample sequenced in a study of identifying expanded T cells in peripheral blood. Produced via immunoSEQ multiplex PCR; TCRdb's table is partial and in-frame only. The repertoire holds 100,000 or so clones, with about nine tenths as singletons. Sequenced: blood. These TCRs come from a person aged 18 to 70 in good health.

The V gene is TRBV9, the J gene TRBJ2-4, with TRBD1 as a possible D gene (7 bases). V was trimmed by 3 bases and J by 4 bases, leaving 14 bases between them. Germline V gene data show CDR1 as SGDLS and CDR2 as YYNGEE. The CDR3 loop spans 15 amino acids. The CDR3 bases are TGTGCCAGCAGCGCAGAACAGGGGAGGAAAAACATTCAGTACTTC. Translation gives CASSAEQGRKNIQYF. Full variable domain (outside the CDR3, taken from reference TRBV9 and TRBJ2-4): DSGVTQTPKHLITATGQRVTLRCSPRSGDLSVYWYQQSLDQGLQFLIQYYNGEERAKGNILERFSAQQFPDLHSELNLSSLELGDSALYFCASSAEQGRKNIQYFGAGTRLSVL.

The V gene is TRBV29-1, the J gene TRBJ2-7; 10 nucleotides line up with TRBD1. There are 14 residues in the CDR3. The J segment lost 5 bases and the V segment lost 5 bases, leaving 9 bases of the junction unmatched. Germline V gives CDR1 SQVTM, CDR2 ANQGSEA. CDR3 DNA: TGCAGCGTTACCTTATCGACAGGGGGCGACGAGCAGTACTTC. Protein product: CSVTLSTGGDEQYF.

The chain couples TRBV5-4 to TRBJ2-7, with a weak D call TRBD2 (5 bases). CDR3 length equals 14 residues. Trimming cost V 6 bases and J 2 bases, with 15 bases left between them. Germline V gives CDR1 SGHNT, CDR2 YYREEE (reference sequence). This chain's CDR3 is CASTKEEATYEQYF. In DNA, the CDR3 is TGTGCCAGCACCAAGGAGGAAGCAACCTACGAGCAGTACTTC. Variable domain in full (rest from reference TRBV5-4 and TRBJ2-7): ETGVTQSPTHLIKTRGQQVTLRCSSQSGHNTVSWYQQALGQGPQFIFQYYREEENGRGNFPPRFSGLQFPNYSSELNVNALELDDSALYLCASTKEEATYEQYFGPGTRLTVT.

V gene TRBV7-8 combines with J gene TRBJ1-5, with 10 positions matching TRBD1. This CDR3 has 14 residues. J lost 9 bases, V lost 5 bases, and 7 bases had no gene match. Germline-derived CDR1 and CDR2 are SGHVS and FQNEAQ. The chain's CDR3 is CASSGRTGGRPQHF. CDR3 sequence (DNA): TGTGCCAGCAGCGGACGGACAGGGGGAAGGCCCCAGCATTTT.

The CDR3 protein is CASSFDSNQPQHF. CDR3 coding DNA: TGCGCCAGCAGCTTCGATAGCAATCAGCCCCAGCATTTT. The gene calls are TRBV5-1 and TRBJ1-5, with D unresolved. This CDR3 is 13 amino acids long. The germline CDR1 and CDR2 sequences are SGHRS and YFSETQ. Trimming shortened V by 2 bases and J by 0 bases, and 3 bases separated the two germline ends.

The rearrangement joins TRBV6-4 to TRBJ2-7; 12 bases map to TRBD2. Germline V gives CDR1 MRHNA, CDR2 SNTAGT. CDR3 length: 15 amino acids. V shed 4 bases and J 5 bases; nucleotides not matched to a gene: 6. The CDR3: CASSVGLAGRDEQYF. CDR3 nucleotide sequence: TGTGCCAGCAGTGTAGGACTAGCGGGGCGGGACGAGCAGTACTTC.

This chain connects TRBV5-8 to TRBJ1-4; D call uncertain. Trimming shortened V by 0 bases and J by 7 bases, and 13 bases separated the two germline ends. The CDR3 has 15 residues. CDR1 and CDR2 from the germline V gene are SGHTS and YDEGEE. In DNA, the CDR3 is TGTGCCAGCAGCTTGGAAGGCGGGGTGGGTGAAAAACTGTTTTTT. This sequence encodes CASSLEGGVGEKLFF.

The DNA of the CDR3 is TGTGCCAGCAGCTTAGAGGGAACCTTCCCAACTGGCTACACCTTC. Translated, it gives CASSLEGTFPTGYTF. The chain is built from TRBV11-2 and TRBJ1-2; D gene ambiguous. The CDR3 covers 15 residues. CDR1 and CDR2 from the germline V gene are SGHAT and FQNNGV. The germline V and J ends were trimmed by 0 bases and 7 bases, with 15 bases remaining between them.

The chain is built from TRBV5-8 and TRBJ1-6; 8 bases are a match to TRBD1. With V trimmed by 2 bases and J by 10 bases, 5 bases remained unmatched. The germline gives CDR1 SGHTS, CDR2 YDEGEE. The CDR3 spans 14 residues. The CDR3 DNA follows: TGTGCCAGCAGCTTCGGACAGGGCGGATCACCCCTCCACTTT. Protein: CASSFGQGGSPLHF. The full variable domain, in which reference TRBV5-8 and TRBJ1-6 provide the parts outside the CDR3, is EAGVTQSPTHLIKTRGQQATLRCSPISGHTSVYWYQQALGLGLQFLLWYDEGEERNRGNFPPRFSGRQFPNYSSELNVNALELEDSALYLCASSFGQGGSPLHFGNGTRLTVT.

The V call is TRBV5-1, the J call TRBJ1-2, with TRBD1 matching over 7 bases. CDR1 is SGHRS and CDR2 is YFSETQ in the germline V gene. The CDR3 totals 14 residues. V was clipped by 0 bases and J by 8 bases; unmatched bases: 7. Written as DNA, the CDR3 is TGCGCCAGCAGCTTGGCCGGGACAGAGGGAGGCTACACCTTC. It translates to CASSLAGTEGGYTF.

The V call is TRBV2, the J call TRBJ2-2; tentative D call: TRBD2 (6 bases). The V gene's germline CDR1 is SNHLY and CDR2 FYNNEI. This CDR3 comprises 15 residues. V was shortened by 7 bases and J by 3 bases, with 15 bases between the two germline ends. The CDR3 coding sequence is TGTGCCAGCAACCGGCTCGGGGGTGACACCGGGGAGCTGTTTTTT. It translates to CASNRLGGDTGELFF.

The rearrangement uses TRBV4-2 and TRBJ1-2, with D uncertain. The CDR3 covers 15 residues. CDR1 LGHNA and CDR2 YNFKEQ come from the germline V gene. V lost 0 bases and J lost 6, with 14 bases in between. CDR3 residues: CASSQEYSQMNGYTF. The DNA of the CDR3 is TGTGCCAGCAGCCAAGAGTACAGCCAGATGAATGGCTACACCTTC.

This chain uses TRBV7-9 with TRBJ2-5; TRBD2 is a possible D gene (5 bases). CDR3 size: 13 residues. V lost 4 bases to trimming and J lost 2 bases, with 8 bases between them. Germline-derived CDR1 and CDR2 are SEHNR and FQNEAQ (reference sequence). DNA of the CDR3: TGTGCCAGCAGCTCAGACTATCAAGAGACCCAGTACTTC. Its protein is CASSSDYQETQYF. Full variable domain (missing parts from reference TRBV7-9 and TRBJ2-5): DTGVSQNPRHKITKRGQNVTFRCDPISEHNRLYWYRQTLGQGPEFLTYFQNEAQLEKSRLLSDRFSAERPKGSFSTLEIQRTEQGDSAMYLCASSSDYQETQYFGPGTRLLVL.

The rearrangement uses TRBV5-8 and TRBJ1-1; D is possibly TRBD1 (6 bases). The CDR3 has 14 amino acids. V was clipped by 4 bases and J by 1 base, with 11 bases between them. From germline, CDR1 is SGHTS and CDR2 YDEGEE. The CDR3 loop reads CASSRGHPNTEAFF. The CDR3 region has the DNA TGTGCCAGCAGCCGGGGACACCCGAACACTGAAGCTTTCTTT. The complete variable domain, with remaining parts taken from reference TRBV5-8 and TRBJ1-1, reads EAGVTQSPTHLIKTRGQQATLRCSPISGHTSVYWYQQALGLGLQFLLWYDEGEERNRGNFPPRFSGRQFPNYSSELNVNALELEDSALYLCASSRGHPNTEAFFGQGTRLTVV.

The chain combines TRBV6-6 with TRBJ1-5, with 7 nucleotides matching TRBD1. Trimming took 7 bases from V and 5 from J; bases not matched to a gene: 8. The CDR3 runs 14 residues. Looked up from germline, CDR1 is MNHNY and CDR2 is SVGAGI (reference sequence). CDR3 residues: CASMGRQGDQPQHF. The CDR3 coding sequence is TGTGCCAGCATGGGTCGACAGGGTGATCAGCCCCAGCATTTT.

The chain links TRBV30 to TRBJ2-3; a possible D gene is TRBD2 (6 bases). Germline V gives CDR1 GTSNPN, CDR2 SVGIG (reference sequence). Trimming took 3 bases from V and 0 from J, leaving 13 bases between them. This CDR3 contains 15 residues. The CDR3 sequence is CAWRRGTTSTDTQYF. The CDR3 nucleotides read TGTGCCTGGAGGCGGGGTACAACTAGCACAGATACGCAGTATTTT. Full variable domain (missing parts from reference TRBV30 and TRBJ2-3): SQTIHQWPATLVQPVGSPLSLECTVEGTSNPNLYWYRQAAGRGLQLLFYSVGIGQISSEVPQNLSASRPQDRQFILSSKKLLLSDSGFYLCAWRRGTTSTDTQYFGPGTRLTVL.

CDR3 region: CASSIGGQNYGYTF. The CDR3 DNA reads TGTGCCAGTAGTATAGGCGGGCAAAACTATGGCTACACCTTC. V and J are TRBV19 and TRBJ1-2; no clear D gene. This CDR3 comprises 14 residues. Looked up from germline, CDR1 is LNHDA and CDR2 is SQIVND (reference sequence). Trimming shortened V by 1 base and J by 2 bases, and 8 bases separated the two germline ends.

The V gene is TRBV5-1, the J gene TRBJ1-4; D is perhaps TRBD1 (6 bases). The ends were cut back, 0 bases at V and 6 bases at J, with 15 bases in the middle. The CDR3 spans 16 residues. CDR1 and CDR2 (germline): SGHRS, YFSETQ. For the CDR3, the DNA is TGCGCCAGCAGCTTGGCTGTTGGTCAGGGGTATGAAAAACTGTTTTTT. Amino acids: CASSLAVGQGYEKLFF.

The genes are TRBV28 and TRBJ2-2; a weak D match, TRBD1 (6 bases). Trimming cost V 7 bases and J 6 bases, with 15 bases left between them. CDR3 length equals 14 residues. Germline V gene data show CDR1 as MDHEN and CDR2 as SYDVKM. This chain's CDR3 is CASNPGVRPGELFF. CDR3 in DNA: TGTGCCAGCAACCCAGGGGTGCGACCCGGGGAGCTGTTTTTT.

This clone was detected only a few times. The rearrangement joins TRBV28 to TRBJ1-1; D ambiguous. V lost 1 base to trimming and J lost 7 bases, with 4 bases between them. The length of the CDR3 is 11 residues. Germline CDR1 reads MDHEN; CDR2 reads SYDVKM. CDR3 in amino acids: CASSLSDEAFF. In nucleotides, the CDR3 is TGTGCCAGCAGTTTATCTGATGAAGCTTTCTTT.

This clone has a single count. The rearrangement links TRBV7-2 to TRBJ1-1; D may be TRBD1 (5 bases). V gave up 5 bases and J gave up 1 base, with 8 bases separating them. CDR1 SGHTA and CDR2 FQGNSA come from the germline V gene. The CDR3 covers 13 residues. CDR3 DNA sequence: TGTGCCAGCAGCCGACAGCCGAACACTGAAGCTTTCTTT. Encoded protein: CASSRQPNTEAFF.

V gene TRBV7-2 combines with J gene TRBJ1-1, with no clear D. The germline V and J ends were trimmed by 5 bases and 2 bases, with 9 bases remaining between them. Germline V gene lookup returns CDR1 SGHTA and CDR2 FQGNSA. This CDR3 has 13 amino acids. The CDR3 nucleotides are TGTGCCAGCAGCCTCGGTTATAACACTGAAGCTTTCTTT. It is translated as CASSLGYNTEAFF.

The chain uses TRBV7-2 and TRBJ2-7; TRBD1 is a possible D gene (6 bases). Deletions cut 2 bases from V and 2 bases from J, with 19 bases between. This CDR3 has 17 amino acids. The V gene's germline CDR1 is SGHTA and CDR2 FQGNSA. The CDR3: CASSLSGHSLRTYEQYF. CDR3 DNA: TGTGCCAGCAGCTTATCGGGACACTCACTACGGACCTACGAGCAGTACTTC.

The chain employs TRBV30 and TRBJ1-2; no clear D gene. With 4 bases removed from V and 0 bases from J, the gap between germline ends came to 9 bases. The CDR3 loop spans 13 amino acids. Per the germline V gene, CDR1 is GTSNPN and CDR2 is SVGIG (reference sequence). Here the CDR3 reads CAWTGAANYGYTF. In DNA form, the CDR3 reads TGTGCCTGGACAGGCGCAGCTAACTATGGCTACACCTTC.

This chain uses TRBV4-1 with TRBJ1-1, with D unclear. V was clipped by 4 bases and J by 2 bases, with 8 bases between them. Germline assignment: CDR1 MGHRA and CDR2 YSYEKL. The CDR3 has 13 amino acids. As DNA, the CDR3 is TGCGCCAGCAGCCCTCGTGCTAACACTGAAGCTTTCTTT. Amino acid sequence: CASSPRANTEAFF.

CDR3 protein: CASSVGHSREHEQYF. The CDR3 DNA follows: TGTGCCAGCAGCGTAGGTCACAGTCGGGAGCACGAGCAGTACTTC. The chain links TRBV9 to TRBJ2-7, with D possibly matching TRBD2 (6 bases). Trimming removed 0 bases from V and 5 bases from J, with 15 bases in between. This CDR3 region has 15 residues. CDR1 and CDR2 (germline): SGDLS, YYNGEE.

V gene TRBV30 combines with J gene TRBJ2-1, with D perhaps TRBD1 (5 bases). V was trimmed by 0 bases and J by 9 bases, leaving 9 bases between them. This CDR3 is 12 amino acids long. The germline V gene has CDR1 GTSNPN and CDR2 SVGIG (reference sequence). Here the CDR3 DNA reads TGTGCCTGGAGTGTACTAAGGGGTGAGCAGTTCTTC. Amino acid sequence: CAWSVLRGEQFF. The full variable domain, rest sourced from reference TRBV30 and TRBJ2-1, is SQTIHQWPATLVQPVGSPLSLECTVEGTSNPNLYWYRQAAGRGLQLLFYSVGIGQISSEVPQNLSASRPQDRQFILSSKKLLLSDSGFYLCAWSVLRGEQFFGPGTRLTVL.

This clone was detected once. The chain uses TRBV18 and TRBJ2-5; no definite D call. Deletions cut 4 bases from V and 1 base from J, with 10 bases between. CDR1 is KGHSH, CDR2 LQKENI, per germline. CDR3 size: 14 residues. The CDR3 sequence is CASSLEMRQETQYF. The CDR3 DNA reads TGTGCCAGCTCACTCGAGATGCGCCAAGAGACCCAGTACTTC.

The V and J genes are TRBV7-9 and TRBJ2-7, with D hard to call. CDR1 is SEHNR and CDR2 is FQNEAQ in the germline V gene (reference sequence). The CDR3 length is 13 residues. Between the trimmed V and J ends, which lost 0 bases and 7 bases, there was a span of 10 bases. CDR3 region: CASSLAPVGEQYF. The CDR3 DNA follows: TGTGCCAGCAGCTTAGCTCCGGTTGGAGAGCAGTACTTC.

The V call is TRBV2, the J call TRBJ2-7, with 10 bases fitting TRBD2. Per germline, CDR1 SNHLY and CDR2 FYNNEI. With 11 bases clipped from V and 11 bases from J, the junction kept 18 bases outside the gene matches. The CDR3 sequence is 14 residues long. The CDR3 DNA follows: TGTGCCCTCCAGACGGGGCTAGCGGGAGAGATGAAGTACTTC. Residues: CALQTGLAGEMKYF.